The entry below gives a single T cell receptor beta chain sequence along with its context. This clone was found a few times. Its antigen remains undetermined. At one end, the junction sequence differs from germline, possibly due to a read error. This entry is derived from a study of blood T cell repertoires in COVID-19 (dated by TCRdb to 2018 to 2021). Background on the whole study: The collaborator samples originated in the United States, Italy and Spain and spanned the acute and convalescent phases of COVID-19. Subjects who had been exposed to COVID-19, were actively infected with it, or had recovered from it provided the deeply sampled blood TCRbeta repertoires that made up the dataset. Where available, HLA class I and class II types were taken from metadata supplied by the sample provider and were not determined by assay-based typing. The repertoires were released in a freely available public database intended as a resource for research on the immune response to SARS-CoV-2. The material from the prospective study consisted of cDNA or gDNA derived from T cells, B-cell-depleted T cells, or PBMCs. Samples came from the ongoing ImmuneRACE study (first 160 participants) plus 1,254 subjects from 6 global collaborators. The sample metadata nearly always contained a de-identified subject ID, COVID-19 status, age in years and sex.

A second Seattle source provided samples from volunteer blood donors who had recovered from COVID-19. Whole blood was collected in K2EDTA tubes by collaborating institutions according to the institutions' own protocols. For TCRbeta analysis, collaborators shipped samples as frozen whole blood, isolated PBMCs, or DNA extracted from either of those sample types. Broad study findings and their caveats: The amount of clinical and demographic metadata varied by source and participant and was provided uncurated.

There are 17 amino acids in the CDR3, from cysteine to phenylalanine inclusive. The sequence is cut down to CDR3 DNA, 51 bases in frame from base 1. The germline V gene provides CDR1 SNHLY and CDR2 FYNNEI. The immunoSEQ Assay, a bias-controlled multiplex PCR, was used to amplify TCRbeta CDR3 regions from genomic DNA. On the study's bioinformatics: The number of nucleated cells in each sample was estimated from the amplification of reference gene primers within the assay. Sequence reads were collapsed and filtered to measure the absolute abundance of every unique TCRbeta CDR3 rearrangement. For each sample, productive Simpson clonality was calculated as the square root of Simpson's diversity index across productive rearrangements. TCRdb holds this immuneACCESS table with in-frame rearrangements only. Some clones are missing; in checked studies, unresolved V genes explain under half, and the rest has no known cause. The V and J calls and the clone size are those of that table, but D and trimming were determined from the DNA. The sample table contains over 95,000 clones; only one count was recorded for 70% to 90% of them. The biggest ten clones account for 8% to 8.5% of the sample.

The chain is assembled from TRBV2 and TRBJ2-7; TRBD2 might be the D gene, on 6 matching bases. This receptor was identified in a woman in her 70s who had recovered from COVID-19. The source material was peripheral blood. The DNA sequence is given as TGTGCCAGCGGTGACCCCGGGGGAACAGGTGGCTCCTACGAGCAGTACTTC. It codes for CASGDPGGTGGSYEQYF. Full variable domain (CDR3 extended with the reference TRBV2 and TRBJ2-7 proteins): EPEVTQTPSHQVTQMGQEVILRCVPISNHLYFYWYRQILGQKVEFLVSFYNNEISEKSEIFDDQFSVERPDGSNFTLKIRSTKLEDSAMYFCASGDPGGTGGSYEQYFGPGTRLTVT.